This T cell receptor beta chain came from a study of cytomegalovirus exposure and HLA in healthy donors. Study details: The study's early data release held around 85 million unique TCRs from HLA-typed donors.

Primers: 60 Vbeta forward and 13 Jbeta reverse. Assay: immunoSEQ multiplex PCR; the TCRdb copy retains only in-frame clones and omits some. The sample lists 30,000 to 45,000 clones, more than 65% occurring once. The study, taken as a whole, reports: Rare sequences made up most TCRs, while some public TCRs were found in many donors. The authors later linked a missense DCLRE1C variant to TCR beta V- and J-gene trimming.

Germline loops: CDR1 MGHRA, CDR2 YSYEKL. V was clipped by 2 bases and J by 5 bases; unmatched bases: 6. The CDR3 totals 15 residues. Notes on this clone: Antigen: not known.

The chain recombines TRBV4-1 with TRBJ1-5, with 7 bases lining up with TRBD1. The origin of this receptor is a woman between 18 and 29 years old in good health and CMV-seronegative. The sample was PBMCs. CDR3 sequence: CASSQQTGSDQPQHF. Here the CDR3 DNA reads TGCGCCAGCAGCCAACAGACAGGGAGTGATCAGCCCCAGCATTTT.